This TCR beta chain was captured in a study of T cell responses to AZD1222 COVID-19 vaccine. This clone was recorded a few times. Antigen specificity is unknown. Repertoires were generated with immunoSEQ multiplex PCR, while TCRdb's copy carries only in-frame clones and drops some. The repertoire holds about 150,000 clones, around 90% seen once, with about 3.8% in the top ten. Study conclusions and caveats: An increase in Spike-specific TCR breadth and depth was observed after two AZD1222 doses. The span of vaccine-associated CD4 TCRs extended across spike, with dominance at 160-218 and 743-854. Mostly white British, mostly female donors; authors suggested clonal diversity may be underestimated.

The clonotype originates from an adult in good health. Material: peripheral blood, obtained on day 0 of AZD1222 vaccination.

The CDR3 sequence is CASTGWGTEAFF. The CDR3, as DNA: TGTGCCAGCACGGGTTGGGGCACTGAAGCTTTCTTT. The chain combines TRBV28 with TRBJ1-1, with no clear D. Germline values: CDR1 MDHEN, CDR2 SYDVKM. V was pared by 7 bases and J by 4 bases, with 10 bases between. The CDR3 sequence is 12 residues long.